These 26 T cell receptor beta chains were sequenced from one sample in a study of T cell responses to AZD1222 COVID-19 vaccine. This table comes from immunoSEQ multiplex PCR, and its TCRdb copy is limited to in-frame clones, with some not included. The profile covers about 200,000 clones, with 85% to 95% appearing a single time and 3.6% taken by the ten largest. The source was peripheral blood, collected 28 days after the second dose of the MenACWY control vaccine. Every receptor here comes from an adult who received the MenACWY meningococcal vaccine as a control.

V gene TRBV28 combines with J gene TRBJ2-3; 9 bases line up with TRBD2. Trimming at V came to 3 bases and at J to 3 bases, leaving 4 bases not matched to a gene. The CDR3 contains 15 residues. Germline V gene sequence: CDR1 MDHEN, CDR2 SYDVKM. This CDR3 reads CASSFVTSGTDTQYF. DNA of the CDR3: TGTGCCAGCAGTTTTGTTACTAGCGGGACAGATACGCAGTATTTT.

J is TRBJ2-1 and V is TRBV4-3; no definite D call. This CDR3 has 15 residues. Deletions cut 0 bases from V and 7 bases from J, with 13 bases between. Germline CDR1 is LGHNA and CDR2 is YSLEER. The CDR3 sequence: CASSQEATVVNEQFF. The CDR3 DNA is TGCGCCAGCAGCCAAGAAGCTACTGTTGTAAATGAGCAGTTCTTC.

This chain connects TRBV3-1 (or the pseudogene TRBV3-2) to TRBJ1-1; 8 positions match TRBD1. The length of the CDR3 is 15 residues. The ends lost 5 bases at V and 5 bases at J; junction bases unmatched: 10. Germline V gene lookup returns CDR1 LGHDT and CDR2 YNNKEL (reference sequence). The CDR3 bases are TGTGCCAGCAGCAACACAGACAGGGGAGGTACTGAAGCTTTCTTT. This sequence encodes CASSNTDRGGTEAFF.

This rearrangement joins TRBV27 to TRBJ2-5; TRBD1 aligns across 7 bases. With V trimmed by 6 bases and J by 1 base, 8 bases remained unmatched. This CDR3 region has 15 residues. Germline CDR1 MNHEY, CDR2 SMNVEV (reference sequence). The CDR3 is CASSDGTEVQETQYF. The DNA for the CDR3 is TGTGCCAGCAGCGATGGGACAGAAGTCCAAGAGACCCAGTACTTC.

This chain uses TRBV28 with TRBJ1-2, with D possibly matching TRBD1 (6 bases). The CDR3 is 12 amino acids. Deletions cut 6 bases from V and 8 bases from J, with 13 bases between. Germline V lookup: CDR1 MDHEN, CDR2 SYDVKM. As DNA, the CDR3 is TGTGCCAGCAGCCGACAGGTGGGAGGCTACACCTTC. It specifies CASSRQVGGYTF.

A single count supports this clone. J is TRBJ1-6 and V is TRBV27, with unresolved D. The germline V gene encodes CDR1 MNHEY and CDR2 SMNVEV (reference sequence). V was pared by 3 bases and J by 6 bases, with 12 bases between. The CDR3 spans 15 residues. In nucleotides, the CDR3 is TGTGCCAGCAGTTTGTCACTCCCGAGTAATTCACCCCTCCACTTT. It translates to CASSLSLPSNSPLHF.

This chain joins TRBV21-1 and TRBJ2-7; TRBD2 was called by the table and not checked on the DNA. TRBV21-1 is deemed a pseudogene. This CDR3 spans 17 amino acids. This CDR3 is CASSKVGGQGTKDEQYF. The CDR3 region has the DNA TGTGCCAGCAGCAAAGTTGGGGGGCAGGGGACTAAAGACGAGCAGTACTTC.

The genes are TRBV6-2 or TRBV6-3 and TRBJ1-2; D gene ambiguous. This CDR3 comprises 13 residues. V was pared by 2 bases and J by 8 bases, with 12 bases between. Germline V gene lookup returns CDR1 MNHEY and CDR2 SVGEGT. CDR3 bases: TGTGCCAGCAGTTACGCGACCCCCCGGGGCTACACCTTC. It yields the protein CASSYATPRGYTF.

The rearrangement links TRBV6-2 or TRBV6-3 to TRBJ2-1, with a tentative D call TRBD2 (6 bases). V was cut by 3 bases and J by 4 bases, with 19 bases left in between. This CDR3 comprises 17 residues. CDR1 is MNHEY, CDR2 SVGEGT, per germline. CDR3 sequence: CASSYEGGRRGYNEQFF. The CDR3 DNA follows: TGTGCCAGCAGTTATGAGGGAGGCCGACGGGGTTACAATGAGCAGTTCTTC.

The V gene is TRBV3-1 (or the pseudogene TRBV3-2), the J gene TRBJ1-5; D unresolved. The germline gives CDR1 LGHDT, CDR2 YNNKEL (reference sequence). CDR3 length: 15 residues. The germline V and J ends were trimmed by 1 base and 2 bases, with 9 bases remaining between them. The DNA for the CDR3 is TGTGCCAGCAGCCAAGTGCCCGGGGGCAATCAGCCCCAGCATTTT. Residues: CASSQVPGGNQPQHF.

The V gene is TRBV7-6, the J gene TRBJ1-1; no definite D call. V lost 10 bases and J lost 2, with 17 bases in between. CDR1 SGHVS and CDR2 FNYEAQ come from the germline V gene. CDR3 length: 14 residues. The CDR3 DNA reads TGTGCCACTTCCCGGGGTGGAGGTAACACTGAAGCTTTCTTT. It encodes CATSRGGGNTEAFF.

This clone was detected once. The gene calls are TRBV11-2 and TRBJ2-5; 8 bases are shared with TRBD1. The CDR3 is 14 amino acids. Per the germline V gene, CDR1 is SGHAT and CDR2 is FQNNGV. Trimming took 5 bases from V and 4 from J; bases not matched to a gene: 6. CDR3 in DNA: TGTGCCAGCAGCAATGGACAGGGAGGAGAGACCCAGTACTTC. It codes for CASSNGQGGETQYF.

The rearrangement joins TRBV6-5 to TRBJ2-7, with 10 bases that match TRBD1. This CDR3 contains 13 residues. Germline assignment: CDR1 MNHEY and CDR2 SVGAGI. J gave up 1 base and V 11 bases, and 5 bases lay outside the gene matches. CDR3 in amino acids: CAGGDRGSYEQYF. The CDR3 bases are TGTGCCGGGGGGGACAGGGGATCCTACGAGCAGTACTTC.

The rearrangement links TRBV19 to TRBJ1-1; the D is unclear. There are 13 residues in the CDR3. Trimming removed 4 bases at V and 4 bases at J, with 10 bases between. Germline CDR1 and CDR2: LNHDA and SQIVND (reference sequence). DNA for the CDR3: TGTGCCAGTAGTAGAGATCGGGGCACTGAAGCTTTCTTT. Translation: CASSRDRGTEAFF. The full variable domain, in which reference TRBV19 and TRBJ1-1 provide the parts outside the CDR3, is DGGITQSPKYLFRKEGQNVTLSCEQNLNHDAMYWYRQDPGQGLRLIYYSQIVNDFQKGDIAEGYSVSREKKESFPLTVTSAQKNPTAFYLCASSRDRGTEAFFGQGTRLTVV.

V gene TRBV5-1 combines with J gene TRBJ2-5, with unresolved D. This CDR3 has 11 residues. The V gene's germline CDR1 is SGHRS and CDR2 YFSETQ. V was trimmed by 4 bases and J by 7 bases, leaving 8 bases between them. The CDR3 sequence is CASSDLGTQYF. The CDR3 bases are TGCGCCAGCAGCGACCTAGGGACCCAGTACTTC.

The chain joins TRBV3-1 (or the pseudogene TRBV3-2) to TRBJ1-2; D is possibly TRBD1 (5 bases). CDR1 is LGHDT and CDR2 is YNNKEL in the germline V gene (reference sequence). V was cut by 3 bases and J by 2 bases, with 13 bases left in between. CDR3 length equals 15 residues. CDR3: CASSQPGDPNYGYTF. The CDR3 DNA sequence: TGTGCCAGCAGCCAGCCCGGGGACCCCAACTATGGCTACACCTTC.

This sequence joins TRBV10-3 and TRBJ2-2; D is ambiguous. The CDR3 is made up of 14 amino acids. CDR1 ENHRY and CDR2 SYGVKD come from the germline V gene. V shed 10 bases and J shed 3 bases, with 15 bases lying between them. The CDR3, as DNA: TGTGCCACCGGAATGTCCCATGACACCGGGGAGCTGTTTTTT. Residues: CATGMSHDTGELFF.

The chain joins TRBV6-5 to TRBJ1-2; D is undetermined. Germline values: CDR1 MNHEY, CDR2 SVGAGI. The V gene lost 11 bases and the J gene lost 0 bases, with 16 bases spanning the gap. This CDR3 is 14 amino acids long. CDR3 loop: CAALSLRANYGYTF. CDR3 sequence (DNA): TGTGCCGCCCTGTCGCTCCGAGCTAACTATGGCTACACCTTC.

The rearrangement links TRBV27 to TRBJ2-2, with D uncertain. The CDR3 covers 12 residues. The germline V gene encodes CDR1 MNHEY and CDR2 SMNVEV (reference sequence). V was trimmed by 4 bases and J by 5 bases, leaving 5 bases between them. Here the CDR3 reads CASSSGTGELFF. CDR3 DNA sequence: TGTGCCAGCAGTTCGGGTACCGGGGAGCTGTTTTTT.

J is TRBJ2-1 and V is TRBV18, with D possibly TRBD2 on 6 matching bases. Per the germline V gene, CDR1 is KGHSH and CDR2 is LQKENI. The V and J ends lost 4 bases and 7 bases respectively, with 17 bases between them. This CDR3 region has 15 residues. The CDR3 nucleotides are TGTGCCAGCTCACTTCGGGCGGGGTGGTATAATGAGCAGTTCTTC. Its protein product is CASSLRAGWYNEQFF.

J is TRBJ2-7 and V is TRBV25-1; D is perhaps TRBD1 or TRBD2 (5 bases each). Trimming cost V 6 bases and J 1 base, with 13 bases left between them. Germline CDR1 and CDR2: MGHDK and SYGVNS. This CDR3 is built from 14 residues. The CDR3 region has the DNA TGTGCCAGCAGCGGGGCGCGGCTTTCCTACGAGCAGTACTTC. It specifies CASSGARLSYEQYF.

V and J are TRBV21-1 and TRBJ1-5; the D segment call TRBD1 is taken from the table without a DNA check. TRBV21-1 is tagged as a pseudogene. The CDR3 has 17 amino acids. The CDR3 is CASSTRRTGGGNQPQHF. The CDR3, as DNA: TGTGCCAGCAGCACGAGACGGACAGGGGGTGGCAATCAGCCCCAGCATTTT.

The V call is TRBV19, the J call TRBJ2-1; no clear D. The V end lost 2 bases, the J end lost 10 bases, and 12 bases lay between the germline ends. The CDR3 is 13 amino acids. Germline V lookup: CDR1 LNHDA, CDR2 SQIVND (reference sequence). CDR3 coding DNA: TGTGCCAGTAGTATACACGGCCTGGGGGAGCAGTTCTTC. Translation gives CASSIHGLGEQFF.

This clone was seen just once. V and J are TRBV25-1 and TRBJ2-1; possible D gene TRBD2, 6 bases. The CDR3 is made up of 15 amino acids. The V end lost 8 bases, the J end lost 0 bases, and 14 bases lay between the germline ends. The germline V gene has CDR1 MGHDK and CDR2 SYGVNS. The CDR3 region has the DNA TGTGCCAGCCGGAGGGGAGGACACTCCTACAATGAGCAGTTCTTC. It is translated as CASRRGGHSYNEQFF.

The chain has TRBV11-3 and TRBJ2-1, with D possibly being TRBD1 (6 bases). Per germline, CDR1 SGHNT and CDR2 YENEEA. This CDR3 has 13 residues. Trimming took off 0 bases at V and 7 bases at J, with 7 bases between the two ends. CDR3 residues: CASSLDQGNEQFF. In DNA form, the CDR3 reads TGTGCCAGCAGCTTAGATCAGGGGAATGAGCAGTTCTTC. The full variable domain, completed using reference TRBV11-3 and TRBJ2-1, is EAGVVQSPRYKIIEKKQPVAFWCNPISGHNTLYWYLQNLGQGPELLIRYENEEAVDDSQLPKDRFSAERLKGVDSTLKIQPAELGDSAVYLCASSLDQGNEQFFGPGTRLTVL.

The chain employs TRBV7-6 and TRBJ1-5; no reliable D call. The CDR3 sequence is 11 residues long. Germline CDR1 reads SGHVS; CDR2 reads FNYEAQ. The V gene lost 1 base and the J gene lost 11 bases, with 6 bases spanning the gap. The CDR3 loop reads CASSLDGSQHF. The CDR3 nucleotides are TGTGCCAGCAGCTTAGACGGCTCCCAGCATTTT.